These 14 T cell receptor beta chains were sequenced from one sample in a study of monozygotic twins with inflammatory bowel disease. From the 5' RACE reads, TCRdb lists one entry per CDR3 protein and no DNA. The ten most abundant clones cover roughly 7.5% of a sample with some 200,000 distinct CDR3 sequences. The sequenced sample was blood. The receptors here all came from a human donor with ulcerative colitis or Crohn's disease, or a healthy co-twin of an affected twin (not recorded which).

This sequence joins TRBV2 and TRBJ1-2. The germline CDR1 and CDR2 sequences are SNHLY and FYNNEI. This CDR3 is 15 amino acids long. CDR3 amino acids: CASSEAVSANYGYTF.

The V gene is TRBV5-5, the J gene TRBJ2-2; lacking DNA, the TRBD2 call made by TCRdb goes unchecked. The CDR3 consists of 13 residues. Per the germline V gene, CDR1 is SGHKS and CDR2 is YYEKEE (reference sequence). CDR3 amino acids: CASSFTSSGELFF.

The CDR3: CSATPLSNRGRADTQYF. This chain links TRBV20-1 with TRBJ2-3; the D call from TCRdb, TRBD1, cannot be confirmed without DNA. Germline CDR1 reads DFQATT; CDR2 reads SNEGSKA (reference sequence). The length of the CDR3 is 17 residues.

This chain joins TRBV21-1 and TRBJ2-7; as DNA is missing, the TRBD2 call by TCRdb cannot be tested. TRBV21-1 corresponds to a pseudogene. The CDR3 has 14 amino acids. Here the CDR3 reads CASLLPGPAREQYF.

The chain joins TRBV11-1 to TRBJ2-3; checking the TCRdb D call of TRBD1 is not possible without DNA. This CDR3 spans 18 amino acids. CDR1 and CDR2 from the germline V gene are SGHAT and FQDESV (reference sequence). CDR3 loop: CASTLTDDRVGGPDTQYF.

The chain is built from TRBV7-8 and TRBJ1-4. The CDR3 contains 16 residues. The germline V gene encodes CDR1 SGHVS and CDR2 FQNEAQ. CDR3 amino acids: CASRLTAGRLNEKLFF. The full variable domain, completed using reference TRBV7-8 and TRBJ1-4, is GAGVSQSPRYKVAKRGQDVALRCDPISGHVSLFWYQQALGQGPEFLTYFQNEAQLDKSGLPSDRFFAERPEGSVSTLKIQRTQQEDSAVYLCASRLTAGRLNEKLFFGSGTQLSVL.

The chain carries TRBV20-1 and TRBJ2-1; TCRdb returns TRBD1, unconfirmable since there is no DNA. CDR1 is DFQATT, CDR2 SNEGSKA, per germline (reference sequence). The CDR3 length is 15 residues. CDR3 protein: CSAPTGGLRDNEQFF.

V and J are TRBV28 and TRBJ2-7; the TCRdb D gene call, TRBD1, has no DNA to confirm it. Germline V lookup: CDR1 MDHEN, CDR2 SYDVKM. The CDR3 totals 18 residues. The CDR3 protein is CASSFSGHPLGDGSEQYF.

This chain uses TRBV20-1 with TRBJ2-1; TCRdb's D call of TRBD1 is untestable without DNA. The CDR3 spans 15 residues. Germline assignment: CDR1 DFQATT and CDR2 SNEGSKA (reference sequence). CDR3 in amino acids: CSATRAGAPGQEQFF.

The rearrangement links TRBV11-2 to TRBJ2-7; the D gene TCRdb calls, TRBD1, cannot be checked with no DNA. The CDR3 spans 15 residues. Germline values: CDR1 SGHAT, CDR2 FQNNGV. This CDR3 is CASSPGTGSIYEQYF.

The V and J genes are TRBV4-1 and TRBJ1-3. The germline V gene encodes CDR1 MGHRA and CDR2 YSYEKL. This CDR3 is built from 15 residues. The CDR3 sequence is CASSQEGRGDNTIYF.

This chain uses TRBV6-2 or TRBV6-3 with TRBJ1-4. The CDR3 covers 15 residues. Germline CDR1 reads MNHEY; CDR2 reads SVGEGT. The CDR3 loop reads CASSYHRTTNEKLFF.

This chain links TRBV7-9 with TRBJ1-4; lacking DNA, the TRBD1 call made by TCRdb goes unchecked. CDR3 length: 16 residues. Germline assignment: CDR1 SEHNR and CDR2 FQNEAQ (reference sequence). This chain's CDR3 is CASSLGGSARREKLFF.

This chain links TRBV20-1 with TRBJ2-5; TCRdb picks TRBD2, but there is no DNA to check that call. CDR1 and CDR2 (germline): DFQATT, SNEGSKA (reference sequence). The CDR3 runs 11 residues. Here the CDR3 reads CSVGRAETQYF.